Reported below is one TCR beta chain. Its antigen is currently unknown. These data are taken from a study of cytomegalovirus exposure and HLA in healthy donors. Findings and caveats of the study: In the 130 or so validation repertoires, a later analysis found that first-cohort TCR clusters tended to co-occur. It was confirmed in vitro that three of the CMV-associated chains were specific for CMV antigens.

Libraries were prepared by immunoSEQ multiplex PCR; TCRdb keeps only in-frame clonotypes and omits some of them. The profile shows about 160,000 clones, about 90% of them singletons. This CDR3 region has 13 residues. Germline CDR1 reads SGHRS; CDR2 reads YFSETQ. V was trimmed by 7 bases and J by 5 bases, leaving 16 bases between them. The V gene is TRBV5-1, the J gene TRBJ2-7; maybe TRBD2 (5 bases). The receptor comes from a young woman in good health and CMV-seronegative. Sequencing used PBMCs. The CDR3, as DNA: TGCGCCAGCCACACCTTCGATAGCGACGAGCAGTACTTC. The encoded protein is CASHTFDSDEQYF. The variable domain in full, completed from reference TRBV5-1 and TRBJ2-7, reads KAGVTQTPRYLIKTRGQQVTLSCSPISGHRSVSWYQQTPGQGLQFLFEYFSETQRNKGNFPGRFSGRQFSNSRSEMNVSTLELGDSALYLCASHTFDSDEQYFGPGTRLTVT.